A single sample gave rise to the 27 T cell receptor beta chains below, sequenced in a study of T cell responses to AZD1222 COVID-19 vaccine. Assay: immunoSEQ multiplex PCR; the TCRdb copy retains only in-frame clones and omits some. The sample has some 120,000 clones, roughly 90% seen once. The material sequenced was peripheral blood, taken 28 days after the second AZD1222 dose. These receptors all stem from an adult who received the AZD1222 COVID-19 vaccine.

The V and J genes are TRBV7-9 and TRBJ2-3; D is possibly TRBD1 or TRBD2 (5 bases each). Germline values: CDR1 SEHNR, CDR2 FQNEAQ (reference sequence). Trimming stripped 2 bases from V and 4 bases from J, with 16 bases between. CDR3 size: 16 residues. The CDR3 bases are TGTGCCAGCAGCTTATTTCGGGACGCCCCCGCAGATACGCAGTATTTT. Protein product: CASSLFRDAPADTQYF.

CDR3 DNA: TGTGCCAGCAGCCACGACTCAAGAAACACTGAAGCTTTCTTT. Its translation is CASSHDSRNTEAFF. The rearrangement uses TRBV5-6 and TRBJ1-1; D not certain. The germline V and J ends were trimmed by 4 bases and 2 bases, with 12 bases remaining between them. The CDR3 extends over 14 amino acids. The germline V gene encodes CDR1 SGHDT and CDR2 YYEEEE.

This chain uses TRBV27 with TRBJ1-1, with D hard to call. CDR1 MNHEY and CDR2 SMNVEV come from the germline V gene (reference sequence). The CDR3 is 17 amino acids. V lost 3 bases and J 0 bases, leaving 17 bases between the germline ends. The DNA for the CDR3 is TGTGCCAGCAGTTTTGTGCCGGTCCCGATTTTGAACACTGAAGCTTTCTTT. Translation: CASSFVPVPILNTEAFF.

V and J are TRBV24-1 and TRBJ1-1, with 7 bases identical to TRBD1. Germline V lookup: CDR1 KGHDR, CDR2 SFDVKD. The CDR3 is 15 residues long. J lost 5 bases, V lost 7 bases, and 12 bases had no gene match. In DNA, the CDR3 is TGTGCCACCAGGAGGACAGGTGAGGGCCCTACTGAAGCTTTCTTT. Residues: CATRRTGEGPTEAFF.

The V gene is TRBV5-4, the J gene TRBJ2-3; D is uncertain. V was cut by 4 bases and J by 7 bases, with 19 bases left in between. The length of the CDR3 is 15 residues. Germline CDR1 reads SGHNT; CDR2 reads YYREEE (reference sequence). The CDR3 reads CASSLEVGDVHTQYF. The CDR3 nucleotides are TGTGCCAGCAGCCTTGAGGTGGGCGACGTGCATACGCAGTATTTT. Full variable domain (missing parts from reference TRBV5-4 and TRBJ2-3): ETGVTQSPTHLIKTRGQQVTLRCSSQSGHNTVSWYQQALGQGPQFIFQYYREEENGRGNFPPRFSGLQFPNYSSELNVNALELDDSALYLCASSLEVGDVHTQYFGPGTRLTVL.

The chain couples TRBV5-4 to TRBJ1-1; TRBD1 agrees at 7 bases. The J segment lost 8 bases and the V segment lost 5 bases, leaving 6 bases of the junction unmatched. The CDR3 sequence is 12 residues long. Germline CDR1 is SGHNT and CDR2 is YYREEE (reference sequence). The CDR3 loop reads CASRFDRAEAFF. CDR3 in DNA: TGTGCCAGCAGATTCGACAGGGCCGAAGCTTTCTTT.

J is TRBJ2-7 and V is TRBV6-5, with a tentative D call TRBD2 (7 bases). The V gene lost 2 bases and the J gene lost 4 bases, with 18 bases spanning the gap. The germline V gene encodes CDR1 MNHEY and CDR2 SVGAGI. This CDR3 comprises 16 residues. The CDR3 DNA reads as TGTGCCAGCAGTTACGCCTGGGGGGGCGCAGGGTACGAGCAGTACTTC. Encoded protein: CASSYAWGGAGYEQYF.

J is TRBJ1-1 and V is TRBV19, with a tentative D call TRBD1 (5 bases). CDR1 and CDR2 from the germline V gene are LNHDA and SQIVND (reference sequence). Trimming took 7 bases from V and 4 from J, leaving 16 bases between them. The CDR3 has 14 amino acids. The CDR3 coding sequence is TGTGCCAGTATACCCCCGGATGGGGCCACTGAAGCTTTCTTT. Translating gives CASIPPDGATEAFF.

This CDR3 is CASSEWGLGASGANVLTF. The CDR3 coding sequence is TGTGCCAGCAGTGAATGGGGCTTGGGGGCCTCTGGGGCCAACGTCCTGACTTTC. This chain joins TRBV25-1 and TRBJ2-6, with D maybe TRBD1 (6 bases). The CDR3 has 18 residues. V was shortened by 1 base and J by 0 bases, with 13 bases between the two germline ends. Germline V lookup: CDR1 MGHDK, CDR2 SYGVNS. The complete variable domain, with remaining parts taken from reference TRBV25-1 and TRBJ2-6, reads EADIYQTPRYLVIGTGKKITLECSQTMGHDKMYWYQQDPGMELHLIHYSYGVNSTEKGDLSSESTVSRIRTEHFPLTLESARPSHTSQYLCASSEWGLGASGANVLTFGAGSRLTVL.

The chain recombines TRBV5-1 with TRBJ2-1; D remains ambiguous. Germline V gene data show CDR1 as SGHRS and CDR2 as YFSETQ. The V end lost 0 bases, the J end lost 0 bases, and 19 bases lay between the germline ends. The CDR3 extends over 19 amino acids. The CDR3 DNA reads TGCGCCAGCAGCTTGGATCAGCGTTCACTCCGTAGCTCCTACAATGAGCAGTTCTTC. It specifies CASSLDQRSLRSSYNEQFF.

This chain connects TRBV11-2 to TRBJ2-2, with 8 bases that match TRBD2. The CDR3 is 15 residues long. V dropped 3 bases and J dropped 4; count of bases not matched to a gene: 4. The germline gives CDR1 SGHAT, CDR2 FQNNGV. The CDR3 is CASSFPGGATGELFF. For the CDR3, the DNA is TGTGCCAGCAGCTTCCCGGGAGGGGCCACCGGGGAGCTGTTTTTT. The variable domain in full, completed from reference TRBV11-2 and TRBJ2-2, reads EAGVAQSPRYKIIEKRQSVAFWCNPISGHATLYWYQQILGQGPKLLIQFQNNGVVDDSQLPKDRFSAERLKGVDSTLKIQPAKLEDSAVYLCASSFPGGATGELFFGEGSRLTVL.

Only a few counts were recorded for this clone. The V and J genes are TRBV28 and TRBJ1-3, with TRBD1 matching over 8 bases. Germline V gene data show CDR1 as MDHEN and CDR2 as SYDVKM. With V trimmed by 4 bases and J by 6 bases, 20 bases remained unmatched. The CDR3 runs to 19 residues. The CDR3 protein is CASSSSVDRDGRGLNTIYF. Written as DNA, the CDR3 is TGTGCCAGCAGTTCCTCCGTGGACAGGGACGGGCGTGGGCTAAACACCATATATTTT.

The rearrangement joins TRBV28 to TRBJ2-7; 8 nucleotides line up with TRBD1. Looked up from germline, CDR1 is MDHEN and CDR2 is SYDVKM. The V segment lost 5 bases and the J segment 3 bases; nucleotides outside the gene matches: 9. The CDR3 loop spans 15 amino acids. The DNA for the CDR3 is TGTGCCAGCAGTGGTGACAGGGGATCTTTCTACGAGCAGTACTTC. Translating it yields CASSGDRGSFYEQYF.

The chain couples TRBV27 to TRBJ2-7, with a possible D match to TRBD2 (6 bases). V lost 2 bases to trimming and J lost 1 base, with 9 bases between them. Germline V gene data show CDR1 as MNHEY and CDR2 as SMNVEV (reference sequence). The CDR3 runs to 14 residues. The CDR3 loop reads CASSLRGRSYEQYF. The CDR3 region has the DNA TGTGCCAGCAGTTTACGGGGGAGATCCTACGAGCAGTACTTC.

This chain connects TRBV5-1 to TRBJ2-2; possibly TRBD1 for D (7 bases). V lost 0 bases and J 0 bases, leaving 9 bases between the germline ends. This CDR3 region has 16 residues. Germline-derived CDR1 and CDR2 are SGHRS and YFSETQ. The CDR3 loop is CASSLGGTANTGELFF. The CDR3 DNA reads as TGCGCCAGCAGCTTGGGCGGGACAGCGAACACCGGGGAGCTGTTTTTT.

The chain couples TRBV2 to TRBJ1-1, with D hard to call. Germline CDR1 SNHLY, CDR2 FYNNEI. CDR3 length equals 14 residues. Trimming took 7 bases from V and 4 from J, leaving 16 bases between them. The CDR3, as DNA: TGTGCCAGCACCCAGGCCACAGCTCGCACTGAAGCTTTCTTT. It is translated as CASTQATARTEAFF.

CDR3 nucleotide sequence: TGTGCCACCAGCAGAGACCTTAGCGGGGTTAGTTGGGGCACAGATACGCAGTATTTT. It encodes CATSRDLSGVSWGTDTQYF. This chain joins TRBV15 and TRBJ2-3, with 8 bases fitting TRBD2. The CDR3 is 19 amino acids. Germline CDR1 is LNHNV and CDR2 is YYDKDF (reference sequence). V was pared by 0 bases and J by 1 base, with 12 bases of the junction left unmatched.

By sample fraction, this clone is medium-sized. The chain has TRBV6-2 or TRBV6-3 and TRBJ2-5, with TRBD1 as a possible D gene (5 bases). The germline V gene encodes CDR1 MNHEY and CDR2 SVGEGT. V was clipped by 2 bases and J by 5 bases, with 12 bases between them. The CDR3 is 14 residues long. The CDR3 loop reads CASSYPPYRETQYF. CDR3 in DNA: TGTGCCAGCAGTTACCCCCCCTACAGGGAGACCCAGTACTTC.

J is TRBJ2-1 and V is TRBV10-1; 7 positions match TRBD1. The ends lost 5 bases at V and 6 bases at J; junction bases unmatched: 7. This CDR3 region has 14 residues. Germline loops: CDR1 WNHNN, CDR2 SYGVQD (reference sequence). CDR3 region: CASSNSQGINEQFF. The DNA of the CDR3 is TGCGCCAGCAGTAATTCACAGGGGATCAATGAGCAGTTCTTC.

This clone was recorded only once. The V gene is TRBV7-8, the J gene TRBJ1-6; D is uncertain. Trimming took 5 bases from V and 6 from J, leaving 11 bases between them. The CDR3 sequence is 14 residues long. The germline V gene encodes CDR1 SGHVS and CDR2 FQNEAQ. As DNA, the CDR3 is TGTGCCAGCAGCCCCCCCTTTCCTAATTCACCCCTCCACTTT. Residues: CASSPPFPNSPLHF.

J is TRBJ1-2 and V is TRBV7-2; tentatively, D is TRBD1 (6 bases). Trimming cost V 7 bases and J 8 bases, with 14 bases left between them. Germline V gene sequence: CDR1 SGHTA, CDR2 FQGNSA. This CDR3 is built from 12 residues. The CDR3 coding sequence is TGTGCCAGCAACGTATTACAGGGCGGCTACACCTTC. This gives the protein CASNVLQGGYTF.

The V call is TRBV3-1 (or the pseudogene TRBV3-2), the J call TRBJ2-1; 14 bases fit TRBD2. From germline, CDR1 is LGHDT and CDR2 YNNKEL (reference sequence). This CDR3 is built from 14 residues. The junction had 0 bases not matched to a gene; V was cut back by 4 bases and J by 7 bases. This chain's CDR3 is CASSRTSGGNEQFF. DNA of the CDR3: TGTGCCAGCAGCCGGACTAGCGGGGGGAATGAGCAGTTCTTC.

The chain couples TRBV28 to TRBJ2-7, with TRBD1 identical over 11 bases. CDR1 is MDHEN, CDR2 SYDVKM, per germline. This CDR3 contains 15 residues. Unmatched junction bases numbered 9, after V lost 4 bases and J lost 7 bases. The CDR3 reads CASSYSDRGLGEQYF. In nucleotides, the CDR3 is TGTGCCAGCAGTTATTCGGACAGGGGGCTGGGGGAGCAGTACTTC.

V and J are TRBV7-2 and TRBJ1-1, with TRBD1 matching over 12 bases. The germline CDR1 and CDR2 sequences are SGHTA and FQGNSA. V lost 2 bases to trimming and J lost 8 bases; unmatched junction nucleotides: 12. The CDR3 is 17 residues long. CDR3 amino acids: CASSLLGTGGAGGEAFF. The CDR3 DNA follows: TGTGCCAGCAGCTTACTAGGGACAGGGGGCGCGGGAGGAGAAGCTTTCTTT.

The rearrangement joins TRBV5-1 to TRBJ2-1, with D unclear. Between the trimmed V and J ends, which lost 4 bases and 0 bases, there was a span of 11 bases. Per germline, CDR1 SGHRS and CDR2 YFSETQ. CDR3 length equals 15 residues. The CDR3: CASSLVGVSYNEQFF. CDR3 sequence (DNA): TGCGCCAGCAGCCTCGTTGGAGTCTCCTACAATGAGCAGTTCTTC.

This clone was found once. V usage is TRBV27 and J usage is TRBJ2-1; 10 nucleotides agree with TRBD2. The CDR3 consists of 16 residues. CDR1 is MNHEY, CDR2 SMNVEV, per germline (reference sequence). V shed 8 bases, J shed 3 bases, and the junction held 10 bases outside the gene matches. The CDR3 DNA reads TGTGCCAGCTACAATTTTAGCGGGGGGATCTACAATGAGCAGTTCTTC. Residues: CASYNFSGGIYNEQFF.

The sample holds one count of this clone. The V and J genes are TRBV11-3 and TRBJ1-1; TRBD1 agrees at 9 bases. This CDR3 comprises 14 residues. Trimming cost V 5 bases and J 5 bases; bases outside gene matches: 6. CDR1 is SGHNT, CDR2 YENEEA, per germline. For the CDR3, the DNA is TGTGCCAGCAGCCCGGGACAGGGAAGTACTGAAGCTTTCTTT. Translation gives CASSPGQGSTEAFF. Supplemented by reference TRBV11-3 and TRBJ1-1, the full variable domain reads EAGVVQSPRYKIIEKKQPVAFWCNPISGHNTLYWYLQNLGQGPELLIRYENEEAVDDSQLPKDRFSAERLKGVDSTLKIQPAELGDSAVYLCASSPGQGSTEAFFGQGTRLTVV.